The 4 T cell receptor beta chains presented below share a single source sample, sequenced in a study of blood T cells in healthy people across ages. The authors ran a second PCR of about 6 to 11 cycles using a sample-barcoded 5' primer and a J-beta primer mix. From the 5' RACE reads, TCRdb called clonotypes with MiXCR, one entry per CDR3 protein. This sample has hundreds of thousands of distinct CDR3 sequences; about 28% occur once, and the top ten carry 15% to 18%. Sequencing used blood. The receptors here all came from a woman older than 75 in good health.

This clonotype was recorded many times. The genes are TRBV30 and TRBJ2-3; D unclear. Trimming pared 2 bases from V and 2 bases from J, leaving 8 bases between. In germline, CDR1 is GTSNPN, CDR2 SVGIG (reference sequence). The CDR3 loop spans 13 amino acids. The CDR3 sequence: CAWSPGNTDTQYF. For the CDR3, the DNA is TGTGCCTGGAGTCCAGGAAACACAGATACGCAGTATTTT.

The sample holds many counts of this clonotype. This rearrangement joins TRBV29-1 to TRBJ1-2, with a weak D call TRBD1 (6 bases). CDR3 length equals 13 residues. V was pared by 5 bases and J by 5 bases, with 15 bases between. In germline, CDR1 is SQVTM, CDR2 ANQGSEA. CDR3 loop: CSVTGQRVYGYTF. The DNA for the CDR3 is TGCAGCGTTACCGGACAGAGAGTGTATGGCTACACCTTC.

The genes are TRBV20-1 and TRBJ2-5; 14 bases are shared with TRBD2. V shed 6 bases, J shed 0 bases, and the junction held 6 bases outside the gene matches. The length of the CDR3 is 16 residues. From germline, CDR1 is DFQATT and CDR2 SNEGSKA (reference sequence). The CDR3 spells CSAPGLAGDDQETQYF. The DNA for the CDR3 is TGCAGTGCACCGGGACTAGCGGGGGACGACCAAGAGACCCAGTACTTC.

V and J are TRBV4-3 and TRBJ2-1; 8 bases fit TRBD2. V lost 2 bases and J lost 10; bases outside the gene matches: 13. Germline V gives CDR1 LGHNA, CDR2 YSLEER. The CDR3 sequence is 16 residues long. The CDR3 loop reads CASSQSLAAVSSEQFF. Here the CDR3 DNA reads TGCGCCAGCAGCCAATCACTAGCGGCGGTCTCCTCCGAGCAGTTCTTC.